The TCR beta chain described here comes from a study of T cells in Graves' hyperthyroidism and ophthalmopathy. Notes on the study in general: Clonotypes that were expanded in thyroid above 0.001 mostly appeared in blood too.

CDR1 and CDR2 from the germline V gene are SGHTA and FQGTGA. The CDR3 contains 18 residues. V gave up 1 base and J gave up 4 bases, with 19 bases separating them. Amplified TCR beta CDR3 regions came from RNA transcripts. A first-round RT-PCR of the TCR CDR3 used the HTBI primer set. TCRdb analysed the multiplex PCR reads with MiXCR anew, one entry per CDR3 protein. This sample has some 580,000 distinct CDR3 sequences; 16% occur once, and the top ten carry around 3.5%. This clonotype has only a few counts. The antigen is unknown. This sequence originates from a woman between 35 and 50 years old with Graves' ophthalmopathy. The material sequenced was blood. This sequence joins TRBV7-3 and TRBJ2-2; maybe TRBD1 (6 bases). CDR3 nucleotide sequence: TGTGCCAGCAGCTTAAAAGTGTGGGCAGGGGTTTTCACCGGGGAGCTGTTTTTT. The encoded protein is CASSLKVWAGVFTGELFF.